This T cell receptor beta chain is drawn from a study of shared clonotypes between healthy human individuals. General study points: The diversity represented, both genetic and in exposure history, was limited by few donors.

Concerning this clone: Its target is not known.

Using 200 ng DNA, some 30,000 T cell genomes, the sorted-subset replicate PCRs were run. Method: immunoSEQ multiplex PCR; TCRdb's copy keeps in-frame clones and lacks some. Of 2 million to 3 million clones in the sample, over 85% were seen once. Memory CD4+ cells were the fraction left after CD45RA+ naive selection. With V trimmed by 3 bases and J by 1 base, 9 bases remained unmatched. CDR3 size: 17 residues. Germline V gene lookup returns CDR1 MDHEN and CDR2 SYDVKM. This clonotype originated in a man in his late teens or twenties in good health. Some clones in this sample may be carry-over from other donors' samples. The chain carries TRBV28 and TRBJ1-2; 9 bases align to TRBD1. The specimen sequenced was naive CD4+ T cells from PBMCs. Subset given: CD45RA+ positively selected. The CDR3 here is CASSFYKLGQGNYGYTF. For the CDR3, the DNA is TGTGCCAGCAGTTTTTACAAACTGGGACAGGGTAACTATGGCTACACCTTC.